This passage covers 9 T cell receptor beta chains from one sample sequenced in a study of identical twins. TCRdb analysed the 5' RACE reads with MiXCR anew, one entry per CDR3 protein. This table has about 520,000 distinct CDR3 sequences, 22% appearing once. This same sample was also taken into another study, of T cells expressing NK-cell markers.

Sequencing was performed on CD4+ T cells sorted from blood. Receptors originate from a woman aged 18-30 years in good health.

In its sample, this clonotype was seen once. This chain connects TRBV6-5 to TRBJ2-1; D not resolved. CDR3 length: 15 residues. CDR1 is MNHEY and CDR2 is SVGAGI in the germline V gene. V lost 4 bases and J lost 0, with 10 bases in between. Written as DNA, the CDR3 is TGTGCCAGCAGTTCCGGATTCAGCTCCTACAATGAGCAGTTCTTC. This codes for CASSSGFSSYNEQFF.

V gene TRBV5-5 combines with J gene TRBJ1-6, with a tentative D call TRBD1 (6 bases). Deletions cut 3 bases from V and 0 bases from J, with 16 bases between. This CDR3 is built from 18 residues. Germline V gene sequence: CDR1 SGHKS, CDR2 YYEKEE (reference sequence). CDR3 region: CASSSGQRISSYNSPLHF. CDR3 nucleotide sequence: TGTGCCAGCAGCTCAGGACAGAGAATAAGCTCCTATAATTCACCCCTCCACTTT.

This clonotype was seen ten or more times. The CDR3 region has the DNA TGTGCCAGCAGCTCTCGGGGGGGCCTAGATACGCAGTATTTT. It specifies CASSSRGGLDTQYF. J is TRBJ2-3 and V is TRBV7-2, with 8 bases identical to TRBD2. V shed 4 bases, J shed 5 bases, and the junction held 5 bases outside the gene matches. The CDR3 is 14 residues long. Germline-derived CDR1 and CDR2 are SGHTA and FQGNSA. Looking up the rest from reference TRBV7-2 and TRBJ2-3 gives the full variable domain: GAGVSQSPSNKVTEKGKDVELRCDPISGHTALYWYRQSLGQGLEFLIYFQGNSAPDKSGLPSDRFSAERTGGSVSTLTIQRTQQEDSAVYLCASSSRGGLDTQYFGPGTRLTVL.

V and J are TRBV6-1 and TRBJ2-3; D unresolved. Germline values: CDR1 MNHNS, CDR2 SASEGT. The CDR3 spans 14 residues. The V and J ends lost 4 bases and 0 bases respectively, with 8 bases between them. CDR3: CASSVSLSTDTQYF. DNA for the CDR3: TGTGCCAGCAGTGTGAGCCTGAGCACAGATACGCAGTATTTT.

This chain connects TRBV3-1 to TRBJ2-2, with no clear D. V was clipped by 4 bases and J by 4 bases, with 13 bases between them. Germline CDR1 reads LGHDT; CDR2 reads YNNKEL (reference sequence). CDR3 size: 15 residues. CDR3 loop: CASSLRRAFTGELFF. The CDR3 bases are TGTGCCAGCAGCCTCAGAAGGGCTTTCACCGGGGAGCTGTTTTTT.

This clonotype has ten or more counts. The chain recombines TRBV12-3 or TRBV12-4 with TRBJ2-1, with TRBD2 identical over 10 bases. This CDR3 contains 15 residues. With 5 bases clipped from V and 4 bases from J, the junction kept 5 bases outside the gene matches. In DNA form, the CDR3 reads TGTGCCAGCAGTGGGCTAGCGGGGGTTTACAATGAGCAGTTCTTC. Encoded protein: CASSGLAGVYNEQFF.

The V and J genes are TRBV6-5 and TRBJ2-2; TRBD1 aligns across 7 bases. Unmatched junction bases numbered 12, after V lost 5 bases and J lost 6 bases. This CDR3 is built from 16 residues. Per the germline V gene, CDR1 is MNHEY and CDR2 is SVGAGI. The CDR3 DNA follows: TGTGCCAGCAGTACTGGACAGGCTAATTTCGCCGGGGAGCTGTTTTTT. It is translated as CASSTGQANFAGELFF.

This clonotype was picked up a small number of times. The chain uses TRBV29-1 and TRBJ1-2, with D perhaps TRBD1 (5 bases). The CDR3 spans 12 residues. Germline V lookup: CDR1 SQVTM, CDR2 ANQGSEA. The V gene lost 6 bases and the J gene lost 2 bases, with 10 bases spanning the gap. This CDR3 is CSVPDRNYGYTF. CDR3 DNA sequence: TGCAGCGTGCCCGACAGAAACTATGGCTACACCTTC.

This chain connects TRBV6-5 to TRBJ1-1; D is ambiguous. V lost 4 bases and J 3 bases, leaving 12 bases between the germline ends. There are 14 residues in the CDR3. Germline lookup yields CDR1 MNHEY and CDR2 SVGAGI. The CDR3 DNA reads TGTGCCAGCAGTTTGAGTCCGGCGGACACTGAAGCTTTCTTT. This translates into CASSLSPADTEAFF.